These 22 T cell receptor beta chains were all obtained from the same sample, sequenced in a study of T cell repertoires in cytomegalovirus infection (dated by TCRdb to between 2017 and 2020). Sequencing took place on an Illumina HiSeq 1500. TCRdb cleaned the public reads at Q25 with fastp, built clones with MiXCR and kept in-frame beta chains. CDR3 protein sequences are deduplicated, and each keeps its most common genes and DNA. The sample table contains approximately 590,000 distinct CDR3 sequences; only one count was recorded for 40% of them. The ten largest clones add up to 48% of the sample. Their cognate antigens are unknown. What this sample's treatment or condition label stands for: in vitro stimulation with specific CMV peptide epitopes to enrich CMV-specific T cells. The source material was cultured PBMCs, sampled from culture after CMV antigen stimulation. These receptors came from a human donor in good health (CMV status not recorded). Some clones in this sample may be carry-over from other donors' samples.

This clonotype was seen a handful of times. The chain links TRBV4-2 to TRBJ2-5; unclear D gene. V lost 3 bases to trimming and J lost 2 bases, with 7 bases between them. The CDR3 has 13 residues. Germline CDR1 is LGHNA and CDR2 is YNFKEQ. The CDR3 region is CASSQETQETQYF. For the CDR3, the DNA is TGTGCCAGCAGCCAGGAAACGCAAGAGACCCAGTACTTC.

This sequence joins TRBV6-5 and TRBJ1-1; perhaps TRBD1 as D (5 bases). The CDR3 totals 16 residues. The germline CDR1 and CDR2 sequences are MNHEY and SVGAGI. V was clipped by 2 bases and J by 5 bases, with 18 bases between them. The chain's CDR3 is CASSYPYGEGSTEAFF. The CDR3 coding sequence is TGTGCCAGCAGTTACCCCTACGGGGAGGGGAGTACTGAAGCTTTCTTT.

V gene TRBV19 combines with J gene TRBJ2-1; the D gene is possibly TRBD2 (6 bases). Germline V gene data show CDR1 as LNHDA and CDR2 as SQIVND (reference sequence). V was clipped by 3 bases and J by 0 bases, with 6 bases between them. This CDR3 has 14 residues. The CDR3 DNA reads as TGTGCCAGTAGTATGGGGGGCTCCTACAATGAGCAGTTCTTC. Translated, it gives CASSMGGSYNEQFF.

The V call is TRBV6-2 or TRBV6-3, the J call TRBJ2-1; 13 bases agree with TRBD2. The CDR3 spans 18 residues. The junction had 6 bases not matched to a gene; V was cut back by 4 bases and J by 0 bases. Germline CDR1 is MNHEY and CDR2 is SVGEGT. The CDR3 sequence: CASSSRTSGGLSYNEQFF. CDR3 DNA sequence: TGTGCCAGCAGTTCCCGGACTAGCGGGGGCCTCTCCTACAATGAGCAGTTCTTC.

The V and J genes are TRBV28 and TRBJ1-6; 7 nucleotides line up with TRBD1. V trimming: 2 bases; J trimming: 5 bases; junction bases outside the gene matches: 3. The CDR3 runs 15 residues. Germline V lookup: CDR1 MDHEN, CDR2 SYDVKM. CDR3 DNA sequence: TGTGCCAGCAGTTTAACAGACAGGGATAATTCACCCCTCCACTTT. This sequence encodes CASSLTDRDNSPLHF.

This clonotype appeared a few times. V usage is TRBV7-2 and J usage is TRBJ1-5; 8 bases fit TRBD1. The CDR3 contains 16 residues. Germline-derived CDR1 and CDR2 are SGHTA and FQGNSA. Unmatched junction bases numbered 8, after V lost 5 bases and J lost 2 bases. CDR3 in DNA: TGTGCCAGCAGCACCCGACAGGGACAGGGCAATCAGCCCCAGCATTTT. Its translation is CASSTRQGQGNQPQHF.

The genes are TRBV20-1 and TRBJ1-2; 9 bases align to TRBD1. V was clipped by 5 bases and J by 4 bases; unmatched bases: 8. This CDR3 has 14 residues. Looked up from germline, CDR1 is DFQATT and CDR2 is SNEGSKA (reference sequence). The CDR3 loop is CSALQGASSYGYTF. In nucleotides, the CDR3 is TGCAGTGCTTTACAGGGGGCGTCGAGCTATGGCTACACCTTC.

Comment on this clonotype: A much larger clone differs by one base, so this may be a read error. The CDR3 spells CASGSTPGGNQPQHF. Here the CDR3 DNA reads TGTGCCAGCGGCTCTACTCCGGGCGGCAATCAGCCCCAGCATTTT. This chain links TRBV7-2 with TRBJ1-5, with unresolved D. Germline-derived CDR1 and CDR2 are SGHTA and FQGNSA. Trimming took off 8 bases at V and 2 bases at J, with 16 bases between the two ends. The CDR3 is 15 amino acids.

V usage is TRBV20-1 and J usage is TRBJ2-5, with D possibly TRBD2 on 6 matching bases. Trimming took 6 bases from V and 5 from J, leaving 19 bases between them. The germline gives CDR1 DFQATT, CDR2 SNEGSKA (reference sequence). The CDR3 totals 14 residues. CDR3 DNA sequence: TGCAGTGCCGCCGCCCCCGGAGGGTCGGAGACCCAGTACTTC. Translating it yields CSAAAPGGSETQYF.

This clonotype was detected a few times. The rearrangement uses TRBV11-2 and TRBJ1-2; D is perhaps TRBD1 (5 bases). This CDR3 region has 15 residues. Germline assignment: CDR1 SGHAT and CDR2 FQNNGV. Trimming cost V 2 bases and J 5 bases, with 15 bases left between them. CDR3 bases: TGTGCCAGCAGCTTAAAGGATCAGGGTCAATATGGCTACACCTTC. Translated, it gives CASSLKDQGQYGYTF.

The rearrangement joins TRBV6-6 to TRBJ2-3; D is perhaps TRBD1 or TRBD2 (7 bases each). V lost 8 bases and J 2 bases, leaving 20 bases between the germline ends. This CDR3 is built from 16 residues. CDR1 is MNHNY, CDR2 SVGAGI, per germline (reference sequence). The CDR3 nucleotides are TGTGCCAGCGAGAACCTGCAGGGGGGGGACACAGATACGCAGTATTTT. Its protein product is CASENLQGGDTDTQYF.

The sample holds a few counts of this clonotype. The chain joins TRBV2 to TRBJ2-7; D might be TRBD2 (6 bases). The CDR3 has 13 residues. The V end was cut by 7 bases, the J end by 3 bases, with 13 bases between. Germline values: CDR1 SNHLY, CDR2 FYNNEI. CDR3 region: CASTDSGYYEQYF. The DNA for the CDR3 is TGTGCCAGCACCGATAGCGGATACTACGAGCAGTACTTC.

This chain joins TRBV19 and TRBJ1-4, with D maybe TRBD1 (5 bases). The germline V gene encodes CDR1 LNHDA and CDR2 SQIVND (reference sequence). The CDR3 extends over 16 amino acids. V lost 9 bases to trimming and J lost 0 bases, with 17 bases between them. Here the CDR3 DNA reads TGTGCCAGCCAGAAGGGACGTACTGCAACTAATGAAAAACTGTTTTTT. Its protein product is CASQKGRTATNEKLFF.

The chain couples TRBV2 to TRBJ1-1; 7 nucleotides line up with TRBD1. This CDR3 is built from 13 residues. J lost 3 bases, V lost 6 bases, and 4 bases had no gene match. The germline V gene encodes CDR1 SNHLY and CDR2 FYNNEI. This CDR3 reads CASRQDRDTEAFF. CDR3 in DNA: TGTGCCAGCAGACAAGACAGGGACACTGAAGCTTTCTTT.

The CDR3 sequence: CASSLDVGTGPRLAQYF. DNA for the CDR3: TGTGCCAGCAGCTTAGACGTCGGGACAGGTCCGCGGCTGGCCCAGTACTTC. The chain combines TRBV7-2 with TRBJ2-5; 8 bases map to TRBD1. The J segment lost 9 bases and the V segment lost 1 base, leaving 16 bases of the junction unmatched. Germline CDR1 is SGHTA and CDR2 is FQGNSA. This CDR3 is built from 17 residues.

This clonotype was observed a few times. The V call is TRBV10-3, the J call TRBJ2-3, with D perhaps matching TRBD1 (5 bases). CDR3 length: 14 amino acids. The germline CDR1 and CDR2 sequences are ENHRY and SYGVKD. V lost 5 bases and J lost 6, with 15 bases in between. Written as DNA, the CDR3 is TGTGCCATCAGTAACGCTAGGGGCCACGATACGCAGTATTTT. The encoded protein is CAISNARGHDTQYF.

This CDR3 is CASSLFQGKETQYF. The CDR3 DNA follows: TGTGCCAGCAGCTTATTTCAGGGAAAAGAGACCCAGTACTTC. The chain couples TRBV7-9 to TRBJ2-5; D might be TRBD1 (5 bases). Per germline, CDR1 SEHNR and CDR2 FQNEAQ (reference sequence). The CDR3 loop spans 14 amino acids. V lost 2 bases to trimming and J lost 3 bases, with 10 bases between them.

The rearrangement uses TRBV7-9 and TRBJ2-1; D remains unclear. The CDR3 length is 13 residues. Germline CDR1 reads SEHNR; CDR2 reads FQNEAQ (reference sequence). V lost 5 bases and J 7 bases, leaving 12 bases between the germline ends. CDR3 amino acids: CASSRVRPNEQFF. The CDR3 nucleotides read TGTGCCAGCAGCCGAGTCCGGCCGAATGAGCAGTTCTTC.

In regard to this clonotype: With a much larger clone just one base away, this may be a read error. The chain has TRBV10-1 and TRBJ1-1; D is ambiguous. Trimming took off 9 bases at V and 3 bases at J, with 14 bases between the two ends. Germline values: CDR1 WNHNN, CDR2 SYGVQD (reference sequence). The CDR3 has 13 amino acids. The CDR3 is CARSRRSDTEAFF. Written as DNA, the CDR3 is TGCGCCAGGAGTAGAAGGTCGGACACTGAAGCTTTCTTT.

V usage is TRBV5-1 and J usage is TRBJ2-1, with 9 nucleotides matching TRBD2. The junction had 10 bases not matched to a gene; V was cut back by 4 bases and J by 8 bases. The CDR3 is 15 amino acids. CDR1 SGHRS and CDR2 YFSETQ come from the germline V gene. The CDR3 coding sequence is TGCGCCAGCAGCCGCGGGGGGGCCTTGGTCTATGAGCAGTTCTTC. It encodes CASSRGGALVYEQFF.

This clonotype was seen a single time. V is TRBV20-1 and J is TRBJ1-5; 7 bases map to TRBD1. From germline, CDR1 is DFQATT and CDR2 SNEGSKA (reference sequence). Trimming removed 1 base from V and 7 bases from J; junction bases left unmatched: 7. The CDR3 has 14 residues. The CDR3 protein is CSARGQGVKQPQHF. CDR3 in DNA: TGCAGTGCTAGAGGACAGGGAGTGAAACAGCCCCAGCATTTT.

The rearrangement links TRBV6-1 to TRBJ2-1; 7 nucleotides align to TRBD2. Germline V gene sequence: CDR1 MNHNS, CDR2 SASEGT. The CDR3 is made up of 16 amino acids. With V trimmed by 6 bases and J by 5 bases, 13 bases remained unmatched. The CDR3 DNA reads as TGTGCCAGCAGCCCGCTCACTAGCGCGGGAGACAATGAGCAGTTCTTC. It codes for CASSPLTSAGDNEQFF.